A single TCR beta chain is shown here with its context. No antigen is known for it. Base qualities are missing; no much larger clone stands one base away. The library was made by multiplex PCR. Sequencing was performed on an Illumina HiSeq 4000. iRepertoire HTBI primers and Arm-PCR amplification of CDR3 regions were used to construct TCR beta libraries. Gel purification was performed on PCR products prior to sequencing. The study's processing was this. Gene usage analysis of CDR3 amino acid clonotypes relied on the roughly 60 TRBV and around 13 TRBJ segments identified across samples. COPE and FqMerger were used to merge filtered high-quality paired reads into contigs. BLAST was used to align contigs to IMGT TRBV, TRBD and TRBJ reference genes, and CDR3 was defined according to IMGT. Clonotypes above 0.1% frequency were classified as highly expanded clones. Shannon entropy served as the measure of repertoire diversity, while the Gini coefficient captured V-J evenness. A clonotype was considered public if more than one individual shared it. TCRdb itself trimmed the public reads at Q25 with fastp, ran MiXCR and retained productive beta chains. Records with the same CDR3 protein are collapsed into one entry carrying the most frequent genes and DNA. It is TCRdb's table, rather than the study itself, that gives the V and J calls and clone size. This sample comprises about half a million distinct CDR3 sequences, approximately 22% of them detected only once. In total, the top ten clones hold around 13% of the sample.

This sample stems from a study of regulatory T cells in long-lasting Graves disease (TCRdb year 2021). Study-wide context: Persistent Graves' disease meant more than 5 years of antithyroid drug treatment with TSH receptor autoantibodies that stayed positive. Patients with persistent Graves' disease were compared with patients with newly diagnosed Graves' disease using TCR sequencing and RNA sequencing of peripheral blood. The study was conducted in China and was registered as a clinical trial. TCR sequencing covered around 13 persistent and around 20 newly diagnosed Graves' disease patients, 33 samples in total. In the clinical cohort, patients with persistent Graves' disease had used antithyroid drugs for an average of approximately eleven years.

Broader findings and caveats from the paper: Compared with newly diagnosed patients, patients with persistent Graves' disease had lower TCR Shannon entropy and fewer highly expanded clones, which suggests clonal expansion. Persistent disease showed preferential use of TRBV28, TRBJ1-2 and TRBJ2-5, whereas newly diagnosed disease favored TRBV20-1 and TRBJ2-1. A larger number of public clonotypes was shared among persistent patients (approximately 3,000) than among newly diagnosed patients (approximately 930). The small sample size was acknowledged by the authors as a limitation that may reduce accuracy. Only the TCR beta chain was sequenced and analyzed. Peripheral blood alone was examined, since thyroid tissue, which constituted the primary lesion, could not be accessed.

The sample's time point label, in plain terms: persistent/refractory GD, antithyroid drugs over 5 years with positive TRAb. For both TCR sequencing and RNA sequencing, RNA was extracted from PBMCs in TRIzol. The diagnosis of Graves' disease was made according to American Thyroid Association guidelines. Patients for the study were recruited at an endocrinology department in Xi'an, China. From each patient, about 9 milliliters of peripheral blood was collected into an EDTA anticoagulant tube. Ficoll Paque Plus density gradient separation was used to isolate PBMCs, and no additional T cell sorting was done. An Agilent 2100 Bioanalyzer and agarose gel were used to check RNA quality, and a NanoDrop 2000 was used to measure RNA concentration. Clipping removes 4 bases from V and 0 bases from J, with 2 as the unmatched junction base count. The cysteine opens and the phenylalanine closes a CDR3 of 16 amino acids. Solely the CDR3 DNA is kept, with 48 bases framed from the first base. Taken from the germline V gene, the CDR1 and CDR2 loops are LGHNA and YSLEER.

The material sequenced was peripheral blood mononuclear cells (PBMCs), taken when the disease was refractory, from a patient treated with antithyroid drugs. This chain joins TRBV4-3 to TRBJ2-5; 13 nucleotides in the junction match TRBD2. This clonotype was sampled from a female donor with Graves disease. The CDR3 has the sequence CASSRGLAGDQETQYF. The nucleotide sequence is TGCGCCAGCAGCCGCGGACTAGCGGGGGACCAAGAGACCCAGTACTTC.